This T cell receptor beta chain was documented in a study of T cell responses to AZD1222 COVID-19 vaccine. The CDR3 consists of 13 residues. Trimming removed 0 bases from V and 6 bases from J, with 9 bases in between. Germline V lookup: CDR1 GTSNPN, CDR2 SVGIG (reference sequence). About this clone itself: Different DNA sequences within this sample yield the same CDR3.

Sequencing was performed with immunoSEQ multiplex PCR; in TCRdb, only in-frame clones are kept and a portion is missing. The table has over 150,000 clones, about nine tenths seen once. This TCR derives from an adult in good health. Sequences were derived from peripheral blood, sampled on day 0 of AZD1222 vaccination. The chain uses TRBV30 and TRBJ1-5; possible D gene TRBD1, 6 bases. Here the CDR3 reads CAWSVQGSQPQHF. The CDR3 bases are TGTGCCTGGAGTGTACAGGGCTCTCAGCCCCAGCATTTT.